This TCR beta chain appears in the sequencing data of a study of beta chain features in type 1 diabetes. Whole-study findings and limits: Naive, central memory and Treg TCRB repertoires seemed to resemble each other more closely in patients than they did in healthy donors. In every one of the four CD4+ subsets, TCRB CDR3s were moderately but significantly shorter in Type 1 diabetes patients. Cells with high TCR expression could be over-represented by cDNA sequencing.

The CDR3 sequence is 12 residues long. CDR1 is SGHAT and CDR2 is FQNNGV in the germline V gene. V was trimmed by 6 bases and J by 2 bases, leaving 5 bases between them. This clone occurred a few times. Its antigen is not identified. Reverse transcription of all isolated RNA meant that expressed TCRB transcripts were sequenced. Assay: immunoSEQ multiplex PCR; the TCRdb copy retains only in-frame clones and omits some. The profile shows 900,000 or so clones, about 17% of them singletons. The sequence derives from a woman between 18 and 29 years old in good health. The material sequenced was naive CD4+ T cells from blood. The chain combines TRBV11-2 with TRBJ2-1; the D is unclear. The DNA for the CDR3 is TGTGCCAGCAGAGACGCCTACAATGAGCAGTTCTTC. This translates into CASRDAYNEQFF.